The 12 T cell receptor beta chains below were found in one sample sequenced in a study of shared T cell receptors in the human thymus. TCRdb keeps only in-frame clones here, not all; method: immunoSEQ multiplex PCR. The sample lists approximately 400,000 clones; roughly 94% were seen once. The sample comprised thymocytes. The receptors were gathered from a human donor.

This clone was seen a single time. This chain joins TRBV4-2 and TRBJ2-7, with D possibly matching TRBD2 (6 bases). Germline V lookup: CDR1 LGHNA, CDR2 YNFKEQ. There are 17 residues in the CDR3. The V end lost 4 bases, the J end lost 5 bases, and 24 bases lay between the germline ends. CDR3 sequence reads: CASSPTRGRREWDEQYF. The CDR3, as DNA: TGTGCCAGCAGCCCCACCCGCGGTAGGAGGGAGTGGGACGAGCAGTACTTC.

The V call is TRBV11-2, the J call TRBJ2-1; 10 positions match TRBD2. The V gene's germline CDR1 is SGHAT and CDR2 FQNNGV. V lost 0 bases to trimming and J lost 0 bases; unmatched junction nucleotides: 11. The CDR3 has 20 amino acids. The CDR3, as DNA: TGTGCCAGCAGCTTAGAACCCGGGATTCTAGCGGGAGCCTCCTACAATGAGCAGTTCTTC. As protein: CASSLEPGILAGASYNEQFF.

The genes are TRBV5-6 and TRBJ2-1, with a tentative D call TRBD1 (6 bases). Trimming took off 4 bases at V and 10 bases at J, with 15 bases between the two ends. Germline-derived CDR1 and CDR2 are SGHDT and YYEEEE. The CDR3 extends over 13 amino acids. The CDR3 sequence is CASSTGHEDEQFF. The CDR3 nucleotides read TGTGCCAGCAGCACGGGACATGAGGACGAGCAGTTCTTC.

V and J are TRBV30 and TRBJ2-5; D possibly uses TRBD1 or TRBD2 (6 bases each). Germline V lookup: CDR1 GTSNPN, CDR2 SVGIG (reference sequence). V was pared by 2 bases and J by 5 bases, with 18 bases between. The CDR3 contains 15 residues. DNA for the CDR3: TGTGCCTGGAGTTTCGGGCCCCTAGGGGGGGAGACCCAGTACTTC. Translating it yields CAWSFGPLGGETQYF.

V is TRBV5-1 and J is TRBJ1-2; 9 positions agree with TRBD1. CDR1 SGHRS and CDR2 YFSETQ come from the germline V gene. J was trimmed by 7 bases and V by 0 bases; bases with no gene match: 10. CDR3 length: 16 residues. The CDR3, as DNA: TGCGCCAGCAGCTTGGGGGACAGGGTCCCTCCACCTGGCTACACCTTC. Its translation is CASSLGDRVPPPGYTF.

The J gene is TRBJ2-1, the V gene TRBV4-3, with 14 bases fitting TRBD2. The V gene end was trimmed by 0 bases and the J gene end by 8 bases; junction bases not matched to a gene: 6. This CDR3 is built from 17 residues. Germline CDR1 reads LGHNA; CDR2 reads YSLEER. CDR3 sequence: CASSQDGRLAGGDEQFF. In nucleotides, the CDR3 is TGCGCCAGCAGCCAAGATGGGCGACTAGCGGGAGGGGATGAGCAGTTCTTC.

V and J are TRBV5-1 and TRBJ2-3; a possible D gene is TRBD1 (5 bases). Germline V gene sequence: CDR1 SGHRS, CDR2 YFSETQ. CDR3 length: 18 amino acids. The V gene lost 1 base and the J gene lost 4 bases, with 22 bases spanning the gap. The CDR3 DNA sequence: TGCGCCAGCAGCTTGAGTCCCAGGGCTTCACACACATCAGATACGCAGTATTTT. Its protein product is CASSLSPRASHTSDTQYF.

The V call is TRBV5-3, the J call TRBJ2-2, with D possibly being TRBD1 (6 bases). TRBV5-3 carries the ORF label, with uncertain function. The CDR3 sequence is 17 residues long. With 2 bases removed from V and 7 bases from J, the gap between germline ends came to 21 bases. The CDR3 DNA follows: TGTGCCAGAAGCTTTAAAGCCCCGGGACAAAAAAGCGGGGAGCTGTTTTTT. The encoded protein is CARSFKAPGQKSGELFF.

The rearrangement uses TRBV29-1 and TRBJ2-1; D tentatively fits TRBD1 or TRBD2 (5 bases each). The V gene lost 2 bases and the J gene lost 2 bases, with 10 bases spanning the gap. There are 14 residues in the CDR3. Germline loops: CDR1 SQVTM, CDR2 ANQGSEA. CDR3 nucleotide sequence: TGCAGCGTTGAACGTCAGGGACCCTACAATGAGCAGTTCTTC. Its protein product is CSVERQGPYNEQFF.

The chain carries TRBV12-5 and TRBJ2-5; D could derive from TRBD1 or TRBD2 (5 bases each). Germline-derived CDR1 and CDR2 are LGHNT and FRNRAP. The CDR3 totals 14 residues. V was clipped by 7 bases and J by 5 bases, with 17 bases between them. The CDR3 DNA reads as TGTGCTAGTGCCCGGGACCACTTTTGGGAGACCCAGTACTTC. It yields the protein CASARDHFWETQYF.

The gene calls are TRBV10-3 and TRBJ1-1; 8 bases are a match to TRBD1. The length of the CDR3 is 14 residues. From germline, CDR1 is ENHRY and CDR2 SYGVKD. With 4 bases clipped from V and 1 base from J, the junction kept 2 bases outside the gene matches. CDR3 nucleotide sequence: TGTGCCATCAGTGTGGACAGGGCGAACACTGAAGCTTTCTTT. Its translation is CAISVDRANTEAFF.

The rearrangement uses TRBV7-8 and TRBJ2-1; D not certain. Germline lookup yields CDR1 SGHVS and CDR2 FQNEAQ. Trimming took off 2 bases at V and 7 bases at J, with 12 bases between the two ends. The CDR3 has 14 residues. CDR3 sequence reads: CASSLRSAYNEQFF. CDR3 nucleotide sequence: TGTGCCAGCAGCTTAAGGTCGGCATATAATGAGCAGTTCTTC.